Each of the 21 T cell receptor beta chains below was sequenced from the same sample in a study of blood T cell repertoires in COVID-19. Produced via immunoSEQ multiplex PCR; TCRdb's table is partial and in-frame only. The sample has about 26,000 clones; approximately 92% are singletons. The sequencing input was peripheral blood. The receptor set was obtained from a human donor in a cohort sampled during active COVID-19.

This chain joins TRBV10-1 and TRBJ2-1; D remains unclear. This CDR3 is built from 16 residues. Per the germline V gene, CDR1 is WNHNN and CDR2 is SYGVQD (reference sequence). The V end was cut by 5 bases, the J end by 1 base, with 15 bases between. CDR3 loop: CASSHRSRRSYNEQFF. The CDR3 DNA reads TGCGCCAGCAGTCACCGAAGCCGCCGATCCTACAATGAGCAGTTCTTC.

The CDR3 spells CASRPTGLNGYTF. Written as DNA, the CDR3 is TGTGCCAGCAGGCCTACAGGGCTTAATGGCTACACCTTC. V usage is TRBV5-6 and J usage is TRBJ1-2; weak D call: TRBD1 (6 bases). The CDR3 consists of 13 residues. Trimming stripped 5 bases from V and 6 bases from J, with 14 bases between. The germline gives CDR1 SGHDT, CDR2 YYEEEE.

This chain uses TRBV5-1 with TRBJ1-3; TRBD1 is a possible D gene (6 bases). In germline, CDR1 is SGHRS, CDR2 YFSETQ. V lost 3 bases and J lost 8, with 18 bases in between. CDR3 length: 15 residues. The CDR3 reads CASSWAGGHGDTIYF. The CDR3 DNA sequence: TGCGCCAGCAGCTGGGCGGGGGGACATGGTGACACCATATATTTT.

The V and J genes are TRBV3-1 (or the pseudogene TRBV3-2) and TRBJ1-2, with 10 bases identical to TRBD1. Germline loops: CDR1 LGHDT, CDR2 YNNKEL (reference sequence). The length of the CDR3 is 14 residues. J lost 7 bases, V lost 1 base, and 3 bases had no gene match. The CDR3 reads CASSQGGQGGGYTF. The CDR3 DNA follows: TGTGCCAGCAGCCAAGGTGGACAGGGGGGTGGCTACACCTTC.

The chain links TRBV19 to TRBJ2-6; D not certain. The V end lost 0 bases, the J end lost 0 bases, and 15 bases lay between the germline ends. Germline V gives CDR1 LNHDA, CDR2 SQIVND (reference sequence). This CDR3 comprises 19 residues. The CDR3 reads CASSIDEVTSTSGANVLTF. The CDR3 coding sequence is TGTGCCAGTAGTATAGATGAAGTCACATCCACCTCTGGGGCCAACGTCCTGACTTTC.

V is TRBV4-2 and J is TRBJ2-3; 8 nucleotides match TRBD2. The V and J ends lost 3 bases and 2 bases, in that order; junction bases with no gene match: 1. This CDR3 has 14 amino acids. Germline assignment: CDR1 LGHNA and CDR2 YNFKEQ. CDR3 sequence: CASSHGGDTDTQYF. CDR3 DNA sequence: TGTGCCAGCAGCCACGGGGGGGACACAGATACGCAGTATTTT.

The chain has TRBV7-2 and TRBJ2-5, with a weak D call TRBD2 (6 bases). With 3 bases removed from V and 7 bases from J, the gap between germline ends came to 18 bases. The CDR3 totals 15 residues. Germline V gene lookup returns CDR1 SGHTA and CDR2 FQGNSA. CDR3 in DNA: TGTGCCAGCAGCTTCAGATTAGGGTACGGGGGGACCCAGTACTTC. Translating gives CASSFRLGYGGTQYF.

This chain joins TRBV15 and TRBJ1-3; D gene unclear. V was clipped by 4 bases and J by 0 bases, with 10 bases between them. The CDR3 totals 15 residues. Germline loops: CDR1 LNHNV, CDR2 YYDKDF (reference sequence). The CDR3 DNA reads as TGTGCCACCAGCATACGACACCCCTCTGGAAACACCATATATTTT. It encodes CATSIRHPSGNTIYF.

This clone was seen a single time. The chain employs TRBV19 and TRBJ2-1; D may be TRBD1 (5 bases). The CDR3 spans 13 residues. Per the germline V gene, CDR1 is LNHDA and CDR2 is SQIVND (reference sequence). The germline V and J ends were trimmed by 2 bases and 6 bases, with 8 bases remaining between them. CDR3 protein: CASSIKRGNEQFF. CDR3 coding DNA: TGTGCCAGTAGTATAAAAAGGGGCAATGAGCAGTTCTTC. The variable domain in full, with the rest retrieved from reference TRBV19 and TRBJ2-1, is DGGITQSPKYLFRKEGQNVTLSCEQNLNHDAMYWYRQDPGQGLRLIYYSQIVNDFQKGDIAEGYSVSREKKESFPLTVTSAQKNPTAFYLCASSIKRGNEQFFGPGTRLTVL.

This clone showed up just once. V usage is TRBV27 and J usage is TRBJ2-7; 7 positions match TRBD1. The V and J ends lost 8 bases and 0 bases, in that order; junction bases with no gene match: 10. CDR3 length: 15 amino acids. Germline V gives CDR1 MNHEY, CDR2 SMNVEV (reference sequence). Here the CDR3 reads CASGTDLRSSYEQYF. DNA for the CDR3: TGTGCCAGCGGGACAGACTTGCGGAGCTCCTACGAGCAGTACTTC.

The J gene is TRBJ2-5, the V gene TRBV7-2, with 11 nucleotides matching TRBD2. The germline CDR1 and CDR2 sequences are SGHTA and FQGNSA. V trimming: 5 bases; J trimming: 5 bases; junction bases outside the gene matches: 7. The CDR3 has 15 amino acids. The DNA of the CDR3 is TGTGCCAGCAGCCCGGTAGCGGGGGGGCTTGAGACCCAGTACTTC. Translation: CASSPVAGGLETQYF.

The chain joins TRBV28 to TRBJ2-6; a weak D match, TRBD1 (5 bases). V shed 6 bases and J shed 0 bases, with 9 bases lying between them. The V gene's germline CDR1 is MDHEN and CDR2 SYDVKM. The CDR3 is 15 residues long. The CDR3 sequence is CASSKDSSGANVLTF. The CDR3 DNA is TGTGCCAGCAGCAAAGACAGCTCTGGGGCCAACGTCCTGACTTTC.

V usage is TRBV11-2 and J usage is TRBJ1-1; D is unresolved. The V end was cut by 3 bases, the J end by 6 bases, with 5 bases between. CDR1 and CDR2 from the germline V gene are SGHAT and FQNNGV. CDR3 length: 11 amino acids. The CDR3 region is CASSLGAEAFF. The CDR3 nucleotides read TGTGCCAGCAGCTTGGGCGCTGAAGCTTTCTTT.

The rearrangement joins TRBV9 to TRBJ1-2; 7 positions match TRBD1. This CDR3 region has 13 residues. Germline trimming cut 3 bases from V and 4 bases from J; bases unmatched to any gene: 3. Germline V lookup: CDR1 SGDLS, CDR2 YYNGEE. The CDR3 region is CASSAGTVYGYTF. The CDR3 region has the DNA TGTGCCAGCAGCGCCGGGACAGTCTATGGCTACACCTTC.

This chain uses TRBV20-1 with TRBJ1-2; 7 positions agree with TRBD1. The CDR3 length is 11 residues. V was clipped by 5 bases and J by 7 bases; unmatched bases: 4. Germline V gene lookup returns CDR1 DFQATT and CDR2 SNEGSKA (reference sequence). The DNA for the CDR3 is TGCAGTGCTCACAGGGGTGGTGGCTACACCTTC. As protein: CSAHRGGGYTF.

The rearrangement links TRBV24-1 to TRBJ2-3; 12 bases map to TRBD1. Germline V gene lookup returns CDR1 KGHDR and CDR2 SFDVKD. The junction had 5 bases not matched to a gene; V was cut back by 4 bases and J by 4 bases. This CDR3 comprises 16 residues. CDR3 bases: TGTGCCACCAGTGAGGCCGGGACAGGGGGCCCAGATACGCAGTATTTT. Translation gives CATSEAGTGGPDTQYF.

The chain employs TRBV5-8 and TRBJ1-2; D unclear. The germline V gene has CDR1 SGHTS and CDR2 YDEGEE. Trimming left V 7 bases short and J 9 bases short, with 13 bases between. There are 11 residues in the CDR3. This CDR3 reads CASPLFRRYTF. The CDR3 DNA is TGTGCCAGCCCCCTTTTTCGTCGCTACACCTTC.

The chain's CDR3 is CASSESRTGVYGYTF. The CDR3 coding sequence is TGTGCCAGCAGTGAATCTAGGACAGGGGTTTATGGCTACACCTTC. V usage is TRBV2 and J usage is TRBJ1-2; 9 nucleotides agree with TRBD1. Trimming cost V 2 bases and J 5 bases; bases outside gene matches: 6. Germline V gene data show CDR1 as SNHLY and CDR2 as FYNNEI. The CDR3 has 15 residues.

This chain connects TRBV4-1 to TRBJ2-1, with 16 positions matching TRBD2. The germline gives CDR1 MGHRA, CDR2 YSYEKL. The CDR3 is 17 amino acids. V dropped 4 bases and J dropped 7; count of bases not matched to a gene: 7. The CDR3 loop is CASSLPGLAGGQNEQFF. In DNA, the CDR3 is TGCGCCAGCAGCCTTCCGGGACTAGCGGGGGGGCAGAATGAGCAGTTCTTC.

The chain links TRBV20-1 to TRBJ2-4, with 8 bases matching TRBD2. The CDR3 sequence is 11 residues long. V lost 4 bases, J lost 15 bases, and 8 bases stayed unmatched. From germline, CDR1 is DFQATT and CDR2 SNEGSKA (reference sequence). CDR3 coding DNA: TGCAGTGCTATAGTCGGGGGGGTCAGGTACTTC. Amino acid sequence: CSAIVGGVRYF.

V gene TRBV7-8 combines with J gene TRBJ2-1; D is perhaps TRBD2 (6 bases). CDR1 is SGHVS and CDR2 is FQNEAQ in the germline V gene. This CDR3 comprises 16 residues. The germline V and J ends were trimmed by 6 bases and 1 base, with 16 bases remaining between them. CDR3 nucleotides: TGTGCCAGCAGTCAAATCCGGGGGAATTCCTACAATGAGCAGTTCTTC. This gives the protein CASSQIRGNSYNEQFF.